This T cell receptor (beta chain) was captured by sequencing in a study of shared clonotypes between healthy human individuals. Study in general: Three CD4 naive, three CD4 memory, two CD8 naive and one CD8 memory plate were used per donor.

Deep-level running was used for the assay. Method: immunoSEQ multiplex PCR; TCRdb's copy keeps in-frame clones and lacks some. This table has 1.5 million to 2.5 million clones, around 96% appearing once. V lost 4 bases and J lost 4, with 11 bases in between. The CDR3 spans 13 residues. The germline CDR1 and CDR2 sequences are SEHNR and FQNEAQ (reference sequence). CD45RO-negative CD8 cells positively selected for CCR7 made up the naive population, which excluded terminally differentiated effector memory CD45RA+ cells. As concerns this clone: Its target is unknown.

Study-level results: It was the non-shared clonotypes that had lower generation probabilities than clonotypes shared by all four donors. Naive subsets generally exceeded memory subsets in estimated richness.

The sequence came from a man between 18 and 35 years old in good health. This chain links TRBV7-9 with TRBJ2-7; tentatively, D is TRBD2 (6 bases). The sequencing sample was made of naive CD8+ T cells sorted from blood. CDR3 sequence: CASSWGTEYEQYF. CDR3 in DNA: TGTGCCAGCAGCTGGGGGACTGAGTACGAGCAGTACTTC.